What follows is one T cell receptor beta chain and its context. Antigen: not known. These data originate in a study of lymphopenia after photon versus proton radiotherapy. Points from the study as a whole: Oligoclonal CD8+ Temra expansion after nadir drove photon patients' diversity drop. Only patients who died were analyzed for survival; proton advantage is unproven.

Germline V gene lookup returns CDR1 LNHDA and CDR2 SQIVND (reference sequence). CDR3 length: 15 residues. V lost 4 bases to trimming and J lost 3 bases; unmatched junction nucleotides: 5. Measured with immunoSEQ multiplex PCR; TCRdb has only the in-frame clones, and not every one. The sample gives about 29,000 clones, 87% of which show up once; approximately 50% is in the top ten. The chain is built from TRBV19 and TRBJ2-1; 8 nucleotides line up with TRBD2. The TCR comes from a woman aged 55-75 years with cholangiocarcinoma. Some clones in this sample may be carry-over from other donors' samples. The sample here was peripheral blood, taken from a patient treated with proton-based radiotherapy. The DNA for the CDR3 is TGTGCCAGTAGTACCCAGCGGGAGCACTACAATGAGCAGTTCTTC. Encoded protein: CASSTQREHYNEQFF.